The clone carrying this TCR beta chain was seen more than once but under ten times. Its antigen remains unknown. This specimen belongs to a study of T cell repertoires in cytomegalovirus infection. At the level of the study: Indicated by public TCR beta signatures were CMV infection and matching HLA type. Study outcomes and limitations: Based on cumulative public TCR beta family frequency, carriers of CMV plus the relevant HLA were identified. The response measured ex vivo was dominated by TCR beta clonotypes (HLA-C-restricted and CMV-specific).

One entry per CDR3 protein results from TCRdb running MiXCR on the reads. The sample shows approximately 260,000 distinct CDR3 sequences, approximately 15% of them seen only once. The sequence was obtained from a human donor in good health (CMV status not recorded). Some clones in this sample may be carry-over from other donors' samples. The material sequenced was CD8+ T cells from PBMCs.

CDR3 in amino acids: CASSRGLAGEYNEQFF. The CDR3 DNA is TGTGCCAGCAGTAGGGGACTAGCGGGTGAATACAATGAGCAGTTCTTC. The V and J genes are TRBV12-3 or TRBV12-4 and TRBJ2-1; 12 bases agree with TRBD2. The CDR3 has 16 residues. V trimming: 5 bases; J trimming: 4 bases; junction bases outside the gene matches: 6.